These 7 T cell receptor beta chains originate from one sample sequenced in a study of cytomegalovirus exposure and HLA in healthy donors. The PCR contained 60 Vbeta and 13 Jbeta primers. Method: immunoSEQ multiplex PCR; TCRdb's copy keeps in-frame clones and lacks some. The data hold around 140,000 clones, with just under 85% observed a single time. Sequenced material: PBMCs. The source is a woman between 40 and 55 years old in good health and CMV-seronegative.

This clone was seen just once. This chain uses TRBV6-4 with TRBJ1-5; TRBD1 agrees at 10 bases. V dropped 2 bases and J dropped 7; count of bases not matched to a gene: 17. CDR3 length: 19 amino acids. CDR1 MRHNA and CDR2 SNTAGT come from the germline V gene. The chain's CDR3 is CASSDRGDRGLLAIQPQHF. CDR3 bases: TGTGCCAGCAGTGACAGGGGGGACAGGGGCCTGTTAGCTATACAGCCCCAGCATTTT.

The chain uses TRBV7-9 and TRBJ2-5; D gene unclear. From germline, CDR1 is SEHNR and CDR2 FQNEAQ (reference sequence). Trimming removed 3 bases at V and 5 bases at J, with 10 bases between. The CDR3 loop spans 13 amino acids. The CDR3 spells CASSFGVGETQYF. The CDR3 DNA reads TGTGCCAGCAGCTTTGGAGTCGGTGAGACCCAGTACTTC.

The CDR3 loop reads CASSLERGREGGYTF. As DNA, the CDR3 is TGTGCCAGCAGCTTAGAAAGGGGGCGCGAGGGAGGCTACACCTTC. The gene calls are TRBV11-2 and TRBJ1-2; 7 positions agree with TRBD1. The CDR3 length is 15 residues. Germline trimming cut 0 bases from V and 8 bases from J; bases unmatched to any gene: 9. Germline CDR1 SGHAT, CDR2 FQNNGV.

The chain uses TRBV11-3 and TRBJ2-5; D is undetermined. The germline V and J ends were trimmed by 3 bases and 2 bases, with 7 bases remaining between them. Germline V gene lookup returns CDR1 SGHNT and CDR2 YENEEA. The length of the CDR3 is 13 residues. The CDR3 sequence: CASSLGSQETQYF. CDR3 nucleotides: TGTGCCAGCAGCTTGGGCAGTCAAGAGACCCAGTACTTC.

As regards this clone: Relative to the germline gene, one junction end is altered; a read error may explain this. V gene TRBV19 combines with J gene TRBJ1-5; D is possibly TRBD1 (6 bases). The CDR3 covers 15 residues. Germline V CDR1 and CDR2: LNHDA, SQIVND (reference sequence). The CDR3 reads CASTEKTGILQLQHF. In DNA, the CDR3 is TGTGCCAGCACAGAAAAAACAGGGATTTTACAGCTCCAGCATTTT.

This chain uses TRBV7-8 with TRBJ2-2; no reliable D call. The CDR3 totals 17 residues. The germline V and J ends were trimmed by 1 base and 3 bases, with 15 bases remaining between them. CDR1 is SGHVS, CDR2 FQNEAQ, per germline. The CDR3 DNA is TGTGCCAGCAGCTTAGACTTTCCCAGACTCGACACCGGGGAGCTGTTTTTT. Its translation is CASSLDFPRLDTGELFF.

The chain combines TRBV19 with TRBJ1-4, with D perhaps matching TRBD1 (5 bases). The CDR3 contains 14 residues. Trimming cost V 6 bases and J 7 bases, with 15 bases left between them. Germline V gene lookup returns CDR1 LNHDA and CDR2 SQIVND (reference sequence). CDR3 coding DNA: TGTGCCAGTAGGTCCGGTTACAGGCTTGAAAAACTGTTTTTT. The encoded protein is CASRSGYRLEKLFF.